Below are 28 T cell receptor beta chains sequenced from a single sample in a study of T cell changes during pregnancy in multiple sclerosis. Sequencing used immunoSEQ multiplex PCR; TCRdb keeps in-frame clones, though not all of them. This table has some 42,000 clones, 87% appearing once. Sequences were derived from CD4+ T cells from peripheral blood mononuclear cells, sampled after pregnancy. These TCRs come from a female donor with multiple sclerosis, enrolled in a pregnancy study.

The J gene is TRBJ1-2, the V gene TRBV15; D perhaps matches TRBD1 (6 bases). The CDR3 has 14 amino acids. The V end lost 3 bases, the J end lost 5 bases, and 13 bases lay between the germline ends. Germline V gene sequence: CDR1 LNHNV, CDR2 YYDKDF (reference sequence). The CDR3 nucleotides read TGTGCCACCAGCAGCCAAAGGGGGAATTATGGCTACACCTTC. Translating gives CATSSQRGNYGYTF.

Note on this clone: At one of its ends the junction is not consistent with the germline gene, which may arise from a read error. J is TRBJ2-4 and V is TRBV11-2; perhaps TRBD2 as D (7 bases). In germline, CDR1 is SGHAT, CDR2 FQNNGV. The CDR3 is 12 amino acids. For the CDR3, the DNA is TGTGCCAGCAGCTTAGGGAAGGGGGGGTTCGGCTTC. As protein: CASSLGKGGFGF.

V usage is TRBV5-6 and J usage is TRBJ2-5; 8 bases agree with TRBD2. The CDR3 runs 14 residues. Germline V gene data show CDR1 as SGHDT and CDR2 as YYEEEE. J gave up 4 bases and V 4 bases, and 6 bases lay outside the gene matches. The chain's CDR3 is CASSRAGGGETQYF. The DNA for the CDR3 is TGTGCCAGCAGCAGGGCGGGGGGAGGAGAGACCCAGTACTTC.

The chain uses TRBV28 and TRBJ1-4; D is ambiguous. CDR3 length: 16 residues. CDR1 is MDHEN, CDR2 SYDVKM, per germline. The V and J ends lost 6 bases and 0 bases respectively, with 14 bases between them. CDR3 protein: CASSTLGRSTNEKLFF. For the CDR3, the DNA is TGTGCCAGCAGCACACTGGGCAGGTCAACTAATGAAAAACTGTTTTTT.

V usage is TRBV5-1 and J usage is TRBJ1-1; D uncertain. Between the trimmed V and J ends, which lost 3 bases and 1 base, there was a span of 13 bases. The CDR3 runs to 15 residues. The germline V gene has CDR1 SGHRS and CDR2 YFSETQ. The CDR3: CASSSLPIPNTEAFF. Written as DNA, the CDR3 is TGCGCCAGCAGCTCCCTTCCTATACCGAACACTGAAGCTTTCTTT.

The CDR3 nucleotides are TGTGCCAGCACCCGGGGACAGTTCTATGGCTACACCTTC. It codes for CASTRGQFYGYTF. V and J are TRBV6-5 and TRBJ1-2, with 7 bases identical to TRBD1. The CDR3 runs 13 residues. The trim removed 7 bases at V and 4 bases at J, leaving 6 bases unmatched. Per germline, CDR1 MNHEY and CDR2 SVGAGI.

The gene calls are TRBV6-6 and TRBJ2-7; D possibly corresponds to TRBD1 (6 bases). V lost 2 bases, J lost 0 bases, and 11 bases lay in between. The CDR3 contains 15 residues. CDR1 and CDR2 from the germline V gene are MNHNY and SVGAGI (reference sequence). CDR3 in amino acids: CASSYPTGISYEQYF. CDR3 nucleotides: TGTGCCAGCAGTTACCCCACAGGGATCTCCTACGAGCAGTACTTC.

This clone occurred once. J is TRBJ1-2 and V is TRBV9, with a possible D match to TRBD1 (5 bases). V was cut by 2 bases and J by 4 bases, with 12 bases left in between. The CDR3 length is 14 residues. The V gene's germline CDR1 is SGDLS and CDR2 YYNGEE. The CDR3 DNA sequence: TGTGCCAGCAGCGTGGGTCCCGACAGCTATGGCTACACCTTC. This encodes CASSVGPDSYGYTF.

J is TRBJ2-2 and V is TRBV4-1; 7 positions match TRBD1. Per germline, CDR1 MGHRA and CDR2 YSYEKL. This CDR3 region has 16 residues. With 4 bases clipped from V and 3 bases from J, the junction kept 8 bases outside the gene matches. This chain's CDR3 is CASSRSGGYDTGELFF. The CDR3 region has the DNA TGCGCCAGCAGCCGGTCAGGGGGATACGACACCGGGGAGCTGTTTTTT.

In DNA, the CDR3 is TGTGCCAGCAGTCGCAGGGGGCGCGAGGTTGAAGCTTTCTTT. Translating gives CASSRRGREVEAFF. The chain has TRBV6-5 and TRBJ1-1, with 8 nucleotides matching TRBD1. The CDR3 loop spans 14 amino acids. The ends lost 5 bases at V and 7 bases at J; junction bases unmatched: 9. Per germline, CDR1 MNHEY and CDR2 SVGAGI.

The V call is TRBV6-6, the J call TRBJ1-5; tentatively, D is TRBD1 (5 bases). The CDR3 contains 14 residues. V was pared by 7 bases and J by 3 bases, with 13 bases between. CDR1 MNHNY and CDR2 SVGAGI come from the germline V gene (reference sequence). The CDR3 loop reads CASKPDSNNQPQHF. DNA for the CDR3: TGTGCCAGCAAACCCGACAGTAACAATCAGCCCCAGCATTTT.

V usage is TRBV27 and J usage is TRBJ2-3; 11 positions agree with TRBD2. The V gene end was trimmed by 5 bases and the J gene end by 2 bases; junction bases not matched to a gene: 3. Germline values: CDR1 MNHEY, CDR2 SMNVEV (reference sequence). The CDR3 covers 15 residues. CDR3: CASSGGLAVTDTQYF. CDR3 in DNA: TGTGCCAGCAGTGGGGGACTAGCGGTCACAGATACGCAGTATTTT.

The rearrangement links TRBV11-2 to TRBJ2-2; D call uncertain. The CDR3 length is 12 residues. Germline V gene lookup returns CDR1 SGHAT and CDR2 FQNNGV. The V end was cut by 3 bases, the J end by 7 bases, with 6 bases between. DNA for the CDR3: TGTGCCAGCAGCTTTTTCGTCGGGGAGCTGTTTTTT. It specifies CASSFFVGELFF. The variable domain in full, completed from reference TRBV11-2 and TRBJ2-2, reads EAGVAQSPRYKIIEKRQSVAFWCNPISGHATLYWYQQILGQGPKLLIQFQNNGVVDDSQLPKDRFSAERLKGVDSTLKIQPAKLEDSAVYLCASSFFVGELFFGEGSRLTVL.

The chain links TRBV5-1 to TRBJ2-5; a possible D gene is TRBD2 (7 bases). Germline V lookup: CDR1 SGHRS, CDR2 YFSETQ. V lost 2 bases and J lost 2, with 10 bases in between. The CDR3 has 14 amino acids. The CDR3 reads CASSLGGGQETQYF. The CDR3 region has the DNA TGCGCCAGCAGCTTAGGGGGGGGTCAAGAGACCCAGTACTTC.

The chain links TRBV28 to TRBJ2-1, with D possibly matching TRBD1 (6 bases). Trimming removed 6 bases from V and 9 bases from J, with 15 bases in between. The CDR3 is 13 amino acids. The germline V gene encodes CDR1 MDHEN and CDR2 SYDVKM. This CDR3 is CASSQWDNTEQFF. In DNA form, the CDR3 reads TGTGCCAGCAGCCAATGGGACAATACTGAGCAGTTCTTC.

This sequence joins TRBV6-4 and TRBJ2-3; TRBD1 matches 10 bases. Germline V gene lookup returns CDR1 MRHNA and CDR2 SNTAGT. J lost 3 bases, V lost 3 bases, and 3 bases had no gene match. CDR3 size: 15 residues. Here the CDR3 reads CASSDRTGGTDTQYF. The CDR3 bases are TGTGCCAGCAGTGATCGGACAGGGGGAACAGATACGCAGTATTTT.

The genes are TRBV7-9 and TRBJ2-7; 7 bases align to TRBD2. Germline assignment: CDR1 SEHNR and CDR2 FQNEAQ (reference sequence). The V gene end was trimmed by 4 bases and the J gene end by 5 bases; junction bases not matched to a gene: 2. This CDR3 comprises 12 residues. This CDR3 is CASSWDYHEQYF. Here the CDR3 DNA reads TGTGCCAGCAGCTGGGACTACCACGAGCAGTACTTC.

This chain connects TRBV5-1 to TRBJ2-5; 9 nucleotides agree with TRBD2. CDR3 length equals 15 residues. From germline, CDR1 is SGHRS and CDR2 YFSETQ. With V trimmed by 0 bases and J by 4 bases, 4 bases remained unmatched. The CDR3 sequence: CASSLAVAGVETQYF. The CDR3 DNA reads TGCGCCAGCAGCTTGGCAGTAGCGGGGGTAGAGACCCAGTACTTC.

The J gene is TRBJ1-2, the V gene TRBV19, with D unresolved. The CDR3 loop spans 16 amino acids. CDR1 LNHDA and CDR2 SQIVND come from the germline V gene (reference sequence). The V gene lost 3 bases and the J gene lost 4 bases, with 18 bases spanning the gap. The CDR3 loop reads CASSISASATVYGYTF. CDR3 DNA sequence: TGTGCCAGTAGTATTAGCGCGTCCGCTACCGTCTATGGCTACACCTTC.

The chain links TRBV11-2 to TRBJ2-7, with a weak D call TRBD2 (6 bases). The CDR3 extends over 13 amino acids. V gave up 6 bases and J gave up 3 bases, with 12 bases separating them. The germline V gene has CDR1 SGHAT and CDR2 FQNNGV. CDR3 region: CASRTGLHYEQYF. The DNA of the CDR3 is TGTGCCAGCAGGACGGGACTCCACTACGAGCAGTACTTC.

CDR3 residues: CASSISRAYGYTF. CDR3 in DNA: TGTGCCAGTAGTATCTCCCGAGCCTATGGCTACACCTTC. This sequence joins TRBV19 and TRBJ1-2; D remains unclear. The V end lost 3 bases, the J end lost 4 bases, and 9 bases lay between the germline ends. Germline assignment: CDR1 LNHDA and CDR2 SQIVND (reference sequence). The CDR3 is 13 residues long.

The chain is built from TRBV12-5 and TRBJ1-3, with D hard to call. Germline-derived CDR1 and CDR2 are LGHNT and FRNRAP. The length of the CDR3 is 13 residues. V was trimmed by 6 bases and J by 1 base, leaving 7 bases between them. This CDR3 is CASGGSSGNTIYF. For the CDR3, the DNA is TGTGCTAGTGGGGGCAGTTCTGGAAACACCATATATTTT.

The CDR3: CASSLEGAGAGANVLTF. CDR3 DNA sequence: TGTGCCAGCAGCTTAGAGGGGGCCGGGGCTGGGGCCAACGTCCTGACTTTC. The chain has TRBV7-2 and TRBJ2-6, with TRBD1 matching over 7 bases. The junction had 5 bases not matched to a gene; V was cut back by 1 base and J by 2 bases. This CDR3 spans 17 amino acids. CDR1 and CDR2 (germline): SGHTA, FQGNSA.

This chain links TRBV21-1 with TRBJ1-1; TRBD1 was called by the table and not checked on the DNA. TRBV21-1 is a recognized pseudogene. The CDR3 has 14 residues. CDR3 bases: TGTGCCAGCAGCGTCCCGGACAGGAACACTGAAGCTTTCTTT. Residues: CASSVPDRNTEAFF.

The chain links TRBV19 to TRBJ2-3; TRBD1 is a possible D gene (5 bases). The CDR3 is 16 amino acids. Germline V CDR1 and CDR2: LNHDA, SQIVND (reference sequence). V was clipped by 10 bases and J by 2 bases, with 22 bases between them. CDR3 in DNA: TGTGCCACCAGAATGCCCCGGACCAGGGACACAGATACGCAGTATTTT. Protein sequence: CATRMPRTRDTDTQYF. Together with reference TRBV19 and TRBJ2-3, the CDR3 gives the full variable domain: DGGITQSPKYLFRKEGQNVTLSCEQNLNHDAMYWYRQDPGQGLRLIYYSQIVNDFQKGDIAEGYSVSREKKESFPLTVTSAQKNPTAFYLCATRMPRTRDTDTQYFGPGTRLTVL.

The rearrangement joins TRBV30 to TRBJ1-5, with a possible D match to TRBD1 (6 bases). Per the germline V gene, CDR1 is GTSNPN and CDR2 is SVGIG (reference sequence). Trimming pared 2 bases from V and 5 bases from J, leaving 16 bases between. This CDR3 is 15 amino acids long. This CDR3 is CAWSLLAAGDQPQHF. The CDR3 bases are TGTGCCTGGAGTTTACTGGCCGCAGGGGATCAGCCCCAGCATTTT.

This clone turned up a few times. The chain uses TRBV5-1 and TRBJ2-1, with 8 positions matching TRBD1. There are 19 residues in the CDR3. V was clipped by 2 bases and J by 9 bases; unmatched bases: 22. CDR1 SGHRS and CDR2 YFSETQ come from the germline V gene. This CDR3 reads CASSFTGDFLGQGKSEQFF. CDR3 DNA: TGCGCCAGCAGCTTCACCGGGGATTTTCTTGGACAGGGAAAGAGTGAGCAGTTCTTC.

The J gene is TRBJ1-2, the V gene TRBV5-1; a possible D gene is TRBD1 (5 bases). The CDR3 is 13 amino acids. The V and J ends lost 4 bases and 8 bases respectively, with 15 bases between them. CDR1 and CDR2 (germline): SGHRS, YFSETQ. The CDR3 DNA is TGCGCCAGCAGCGCCCCATCAGGGTACGGCTACACCTTC. This gives the protein CASSAPSGYGYTF.